The 5 T cell receptor beta chains listed next were all sequenced from one sample in a study of shared clonotypes between healthy human individuals (dated by TCRdb to 2018 to 2020). The protocol used for the library was the immunoSEQ multiplex PCR assay. TCRdb re-hosts the immuneACCESS table, in-frame sequences only. Its copies lack some clones; in the studies checked, an unresolved V gene accounts for under half of them, and the cause for the rest is not known. Here the sample has nearly 750,000 clones; over 60% occur a single time. The ten top clones hold under 2% of the sample. Specimen: memory CD4+ T cells sorted from blood. Sample cell subset or site, as interpreted from the label and publication: CD45RA-negative fraction. The receptors shown here come from a woman aged 25 to 39 in good health.

This chain connects TRBV11-2 to TRBJ2-7, with D tentatively TRBD2 (6 bases). Trimming cost V 2 bases and J 7 bases, with 18 bases left between them. The CDR3 spans 15 residues. Germline V gene lookup returns CDR1 SGHAT and CDR2 FQNNGV. This CDR3 is CASSLSAAGGKEQYF. CDR3 in DNA: TGTGCCAGCAGCTTATCAGCGGCAGGAGGGAAGGAGCAGTACTTC.

The chain has TRBV2 and TRBJ2-3, with D possibly matching TRBD2 (6 bases). Deletions cut 6 bases from V and 0 bases from J, with 10 bases between. This CDR3 is built from 14 residues. Germline-derived CDR1 and CDR2 are SNHLY and FYNNEI. Here the CDR3 reads CASRRDSSTDTQYF. DNA of the CDR3: TGTGCCAGCAGGAGGGACTCTAGCACAGATACGCAGTATTTT.

This clone was seen a few times. This chain joins TRBV5-1 and TRBJ2-1, with D tentatively TRBD1 (5 bases). From germline, CDR1 is SGHRS and CDR2 YFSETQ. V lost 1 base, J lost 2 bases, and 7 bases lay in between. The CDR3 runs 14 residues. For the CDR3, the DNA is TGCGCCAGCAGCTTGACAGGAGCCTACAATGAGCAGTTCTTC. Translating gives CASSLTGAYNEQFF.

This chain connects TRBV6-1 to TRBJ2-5; 7 bases match TRBD1. V dropped 6 bases and J dropped 4; count of bases not matched to a gene: 5. From germline, CDR1 is MNHNS and CDR2 SASEGT. The CDR3 is made up of 13 amino acids. The CDR3 DNA reads TGTGCCAGCAGGTTTGCAGGGGGAGAGACCCAGTACTTC. This translates into CASRFAGGETQYF.

The chain employs TRBV7-9 and TRBJ1-4; TRBD1 might be the D (5 bases). Deletions cut 2 bases from V and 3 bases from J, with 13 bases between. The germline CDR1 and CDR2 sequences are SEHNR and FQNEAQ (reference sequence). CDR3 length equals 16 residues. CDR3 region: CASSLLEMGANEKLFF. CDR3 sequence (DNA): TGTGCCAGCAGCTTACTCGAGATGGGGGCTAATGAAAAACTGTTTTTT.